These 5 T cell receptor beta chains originate from one sample sequenced in a study of T-cell reconstitution after alpha-beta-depleted transplantation in children. Construction of the TCRbeta library involved unique molecular identifiers. TCRdb independently ran MiXCR on the PCR reads; one entry per CDR3 protein. The data show fewer than 400,000 distinct CDR3 sequences, 20% seen once. The input for sequencing was PBMCs from the stem cell graft donor, taken from the stem cell graft. All receptors derive from a human donor who donated a stem cell graft to a child with acute myeloid leukemia.

This clonotype was seen more than once but under ten times. The V and J genes are TRBV29-1 and TRBJ1-1, with D possibly TRBD1 on 5 matching bases. V lost 7 bases, J lost 1 base, and 10 bases lay in between. Germline V gives CDR1 SQVTM, CDR2 ANQGSEA. The CDR3 sequence is 12 residues long. The CDR3 DNA reads TGCAGCGCCCGACAGCGGAACACTGAAGCTTTCTTT. Residues: CSARQRNTEAFF.

This clonotype was seen many times. The chain uses TRBV29-1 and TRBJ2-7; 7 nucleotides line up with TRBD1. Germline V gene data show CDR1 as SQVTM and CDR2 as ANQGSEA. V lost 4 bases and J lost 3; bases outside the gene matches: 3. The CDR3 loop spans 12 amino acids. CDR3 sequence: CSVVPGGYEQYF. In DNA, the CDR3 is TGCAGCGTTGTGCCAGGGGGCTACGAGCAGTACTTC.

The rearrangement joins TRBV7-2 to TRBJ1-4; TRBD1 matches 7 bases. Unmatched junction bases numbered 7, after V lost 1 base and J lost 8 bases. There are 15 residues in the CDR3. CDR1 is SGHTA and CDR2 is FQGNSA in the germline V gene. CDR3 nucleotides: TGTGCCAGCAGCTTAGTTTGGCAGGGGGTAGAAAAACTGTTTTTT. Amino acids: CASSLVWQGVEKLFF.

This clonotype was recorded many times. The V and J genes are TRBV19 and TRBJ1-1, with D perhaps TRBD1 (6 bases). This CDR3 region has 17 residues. From germline, CDR1 is LNHDA and CDR2 SQIVND (reference sequence). V lost 5 bases and J 0 bases, leaving 19 bases between the germline ends. CDR3 region: CASSHHRDTGLNTEAFF. The DNA for the CDR3 is TGTGCCAGTAGTCACCACCGGGACACGGGACTGAACACTGAAGCTTTCTTT.

This rearrangement joins TRBV21-1 to TRBJ2-5; the table's D gene call, TRBD2, was not cross checked with the DNA. TRBV21-1 counts as a pseudogene. The CDR3 spans 15 residues. The CDR3 sequence: CASSKAGGFQETQYF. The CDR3 bases are TGTGCCAGCAGCAAAGCGGGAGGTTTTCAAGAGACCCAGTACTTC.